This T cell receptor beta chain stems from a study of T cells in Graves' hyperthyroidism and ophthalmopathy. J was trimmed by 2 bases and V by 3 bases; bases with no gene match: 8. The germline gives CDR1 KGHSH, CDR2 LQKENI. The CDR3 sequence is 16 residues long. There were TCR beta CDR3 regions amplified from RNA transcripts. The HTBI set primed first-round TCR CDR3 RT-PCR. TCRdb itself ran the multiplex PCR reads through MiXCR, one entry per CDR3 protein. This sample has around 720,000 distinct CDR3 sequences, with just over 35% found just once. The gene calls are TRBV18 and TRBJ1-2; 8 bases align to TRBD1. What was sequenced was blood. The sequence derives from a woman in her thirties or forties with Graves' hyperthyroidism. CDR3 residues: CASSPKRTGRNYGYTF. DNA of the CDR3: TGTGCCAGCTCACCGAAGCGGACAGGGAGAAACTATGGCTACACCTTC.